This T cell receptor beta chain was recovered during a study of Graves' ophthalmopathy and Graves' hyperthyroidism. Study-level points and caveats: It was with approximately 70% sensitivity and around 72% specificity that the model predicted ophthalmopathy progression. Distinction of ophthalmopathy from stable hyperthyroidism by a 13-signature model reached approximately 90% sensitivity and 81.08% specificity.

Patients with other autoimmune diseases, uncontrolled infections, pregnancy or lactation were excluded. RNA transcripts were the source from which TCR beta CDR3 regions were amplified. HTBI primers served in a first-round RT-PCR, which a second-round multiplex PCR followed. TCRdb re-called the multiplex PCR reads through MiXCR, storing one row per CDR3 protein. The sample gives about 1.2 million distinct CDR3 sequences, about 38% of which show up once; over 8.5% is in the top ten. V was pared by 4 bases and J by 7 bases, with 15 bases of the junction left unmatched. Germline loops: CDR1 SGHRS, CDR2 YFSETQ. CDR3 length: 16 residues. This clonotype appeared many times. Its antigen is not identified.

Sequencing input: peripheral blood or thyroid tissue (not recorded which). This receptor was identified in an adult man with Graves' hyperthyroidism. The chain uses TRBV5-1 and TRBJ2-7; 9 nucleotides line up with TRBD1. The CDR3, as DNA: TGCGCCAGCAGCCCAACCGGGACAGGGATATCACGGGAGCAGTACTTC. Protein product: CASSPTGTGISREQYF.